The sequence of this T cell receptor (beta chain) was determined in a study of blood T cell repertoires in COVID-19. Study at large: PBMCs, B-cell-depleted T cells, or T cells were the source of the cDNA or gDNA that made up the material.

Only in-frame clones appear in the TCRdb table, and some are missing; sequencing was by immunoSEQ multiplex PCR. The sample has about 130,000 clones, around 86% seen once; the top ten hold more than 15%. The CDR3 consists of 17 residues. The ends were cut back, 0 bases at V and 5 bases at J, with 17 bases in the middle. The V gene's germline CDR1 is LGHNA and CDR2 YNFKEQ. Individuals aged roughly 18 to 95 years were recruited from fewer than 25 US areas. Recovered participants had two consecutive negative NP/OP PCR tests, healthcare professional clearance, or symptom resolution. The genes are TRBV4-2 and TRBJ1-5; possible D gene TRBD1, 6 bases. The receptor's source is a man between 25 and 39 years old who had recovered from COVID-19. Input material: PBMCs or T cells enriched from blood (not recorded which). CDR3 DNA: TGTGCCAGCAGCCAAGATGGGAGAGGGGGAGCGGATCAGCCCCAGCATTTT. Residues: CASSQDGRGGADQPQHF.